These T cell receptor beta chains were read from a single sample in a study of blood T cell repertoires in COVID-19. This table comes from immunoSEQ multiplex PCR, and its TCRdb copy is limited to in-frame clones, with some not included. The sample holds roughly 330,000 clones; over 75% are singletons and the top ten take under 5%. The sequenced material came from peripheral blood. Every receptor here comes from a woman in her forties or fifties with active or convalescent COVID-19. The CDR3 runs from the conserved cysteine through the conserved F or W. Fields, in order: clone size, J gene, V gene, CDR3 protein. Clone size appears in some rows only: once, few, many, or a class for an expanded clone.

size: NA
J: TRBJ1-4
V: TRBV27
CDR3: CASGAASYEKLFF

size: NA
J: TRBJ2-3
V: TRBV29-1
CDR3: CSVSTGLVSDTQYF

size: NA
J: TRBJ1-2
V: TRBV4-1
CDR3: CASSQVQGNYGYTF

size: few
J: TRBJ2-7
V: TRBV11-2
CDR3: CASSGGTSLYEQYF

size: NA
J: TRBJ1-1
V: TRBV7-2
CDR3: CASSSQGQLVGTEAFF

size: NA
J: TRBJ2-3
V: TRBV6-2/TRBV6-3
CDR3: CASSKAGGYTDTQYF

size: NA
J: TRBJ1-1
V: TRBV12-3/TRBV12-4
CDR3: CASSFQMNTEAFF

size: NA
J: TRBJ2-2
V: TRBV18
CDR3: CASSPSNRGNTGELFF

size: NA
J: TRBJ2-7
V: TRBV28
CDR3: CASSWLLAGVSYEQYF

size: NA
J: TRBJ1-2
V: TRBV28
CDR3: CASWNGPGQGAKYGYTF

size: once
J: TRBJ1-1
V: TRBV19
CDR3: CASSLIRGLVETEAFF

size: NA
J: TRBJ1-5
V: TRBV18
CDR3: CASSNDRNQPQHF

size: NA
J: TRBJ1-5
V: TRBV5-4
CDR3: CAERRGQGTVAYNQPQHF

size: NA
J: TRBJ2-2
V: TRBV7-2
CDR3: CASKRGANTGELFF

size: NA
J: TRBJ1-1
V: TRBV10-3
CDR3: CAISRGNTEAFF

size: once
J: TRBJ1-5
V: TRBV4-3
CDR3: CASSQDDRSHQPQHF

size: NA
J: TRBJ2-7
V: TRBV7-9
CDR3: CASSPREQTVYEQYF

size: few
J: TRBJ2-1
V: TRBV9
CDR3: CASRGQGYRDEQFF

size: few
J: TRBJ2-7
V: TRBV27
CDR3: CASSPLRTSGRVIGEQYF

size: NA
J: TRBJ1-6
V: TRBV6-5
CDR3: CASSYSSGSHNSPLHF

size: NA
J: TRBJ2-3
V: TRBV24-1
CDR3: CATSVRNTQYF

size: NA
J: TRBJ1-2
V: TRBV29-1
CDR3: CSVARQGAYGYTF

size: NA
J: TRBJ2-7
V: TRBV2
CDR3: CASSALFGSISYEQYF

size: NA
J: TRBJ1-2
V: TRBV6-5
CDR3: CASSYKGLYGYTF

size: NA
J: TRBJ1-1
V: TRBV15
CDR3: CATSTETAMNTEAFF

size: few
J: TRBJ2-1
V: TRBV7-2
CDR3: CASSRGSSSYNEQFF

size: few
J: TRBJ1-6
V: TRBV27
CDR3: CASSSGQVHTPSSYNSPLHF

size: NA
J: TRBJ1-1
V: TRBV6-5
CDR3: CASSYSVGEAFF

size: NA
J: TRBJ2-2
V: TRBV11-3
CDR3: CASSSSWDMVNTGELFF

size: NA
J: TRBJ2-7
V: TRBV18
CDR3: CASSDVGDLSYEQYF

size: NA
J: TRBJ1-6
V: TRBV4-2
CDR3: CASSQDPRQGNSPLHF

size: NA
J: TRBJ2-7
V: TRBV9
CDR3: CASSVTGYEQYF

size: NA
J: TRBJ1-6
V: TRBV24-1
CDR3: CATSDQQGPSYNSPLHF

size: NA
J: TRBJ2-1
V: TRBV11-1
CDR3: CASSLHRNNEQFF

size: NA
J: TRBJ2-7
V: TRBV20-1
CDR3: CSAPVLGEQYF

size: NA
J: TRBJ1-4
V: TRBV28
CDR3: CASWGEATTNEKLFF

size: NA
J: TRBJ1-1
V: TRBV13
CDR3: CASSYTGGGMNTEAFF

size: once
J: TRBJ1-1
V: TRBV5-1
CDR3: CASSQRGGSEAFF

size: NA
J: TRBJ2-3
V: TRBV7-2
CDR3: CASSSTWDTQYF

size: NA
J: TRBJ2-7
V: TRBV6-5
CDR3: CASSGEVYEQYF

size: NA
J: TRBJ1-3
V: TRBV5-4
CDR3: CASSLGTGTGNTIYF

size: NA
J: TRBJ1-1
V: TRBV6-4
CDR3: CASSAVQGGETEAFF

size: NA
J: TRBJ2-7
V: TRBV6-2/TRBV6-3
CDR3: CASSYAGQGYEQYF

size: NA
J: TRBJ1-2
V: TRBV9
CDR3: CASSVDSVNYGYTF

size: once
J: TRBJ2-3
V: TRBV7-6
CDR3: CASSLGRRRGGPLGSTDTQYF

size: NA
J: TRBJ2-2
V: TRBV10-3
CDR3: CAISASGELFF

size: NA
J: TRBJ1-4
V: TRBV5-1
CDR3: CASSLGQMGQSANEKLFF

size: NA
J: TRBJ1-1
V: TRBV18
CDR3: CASSPRQLNTEAFF

size: NA
J: TRBJ2-1
V: TRBV6-5
CDR3: CASRRQGSNEQFF

size: NA
J: TRBJ1-1
V: TRBV6-5
CDR3: CASMGWGGNTEAFF

size: NA
J: TRBJ2-2
V: TRBV9
CDR3: CASSVRGRGVNTGELFF

size: NA
J: TRBJ2-3
V: TRBV3-1/TRBV3-2
CDR3: CASSTSGRTDTQYF